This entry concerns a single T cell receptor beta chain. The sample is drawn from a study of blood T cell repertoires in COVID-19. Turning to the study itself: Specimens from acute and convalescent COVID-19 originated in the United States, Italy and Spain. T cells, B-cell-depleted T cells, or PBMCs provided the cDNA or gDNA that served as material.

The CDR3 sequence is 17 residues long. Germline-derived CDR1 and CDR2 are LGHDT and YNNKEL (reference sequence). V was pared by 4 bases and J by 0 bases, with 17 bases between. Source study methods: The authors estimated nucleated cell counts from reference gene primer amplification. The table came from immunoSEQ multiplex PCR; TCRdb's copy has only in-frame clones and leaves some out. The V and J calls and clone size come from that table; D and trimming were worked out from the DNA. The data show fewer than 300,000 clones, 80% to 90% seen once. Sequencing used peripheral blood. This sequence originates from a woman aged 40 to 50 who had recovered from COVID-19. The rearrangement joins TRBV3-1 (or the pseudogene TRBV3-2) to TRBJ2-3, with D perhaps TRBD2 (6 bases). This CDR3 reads CASSLLTGGASTDTQYF. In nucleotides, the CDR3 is TGTGCCAGCAGCCTTCTGACTGGCGGGGCTAGCACAGATACGCAGTATTTT.